This T cell receptor (beta chain) was identified in a study of shared clonotypes between healthy human individuals. Study-wide findings and caveats: Genetic and exposure-history diversity was limited by the few donors.

Points on this clone: The target antigen is unknown.

CDR1 is SGHAT, CDR2 FQNNGV, per germline. V dropped 5 bases and J dropped 1; count of bases not matched to a gene: 6. The CDR3 has 15 residues. Libraries were prepared by immunoSEQ multiplex PCR; TCRdb keeps only in-frame clonotypes and omits some of them. The sample lists about 2.4 million clones, 85% to 95% seen once, with around 0.15% in the top ten. The sequence was obtained from a man between 18 and 29 years old in good health. J is TRBJ1-1 and V is TRBV11-2; 8 bases agree with TRBD1. Sequencing was performed on naive CD4+ T cells sorted from blood. Subset specified: CD45RA+ positively selected. The CDR3 protein is CASSGQGAANTEAFF. CDR3 DNA: TGTGCCAGCAGCGGCCAGGGGGCCGCGAACACTGAAGCTTTCTTT.